This T cell receptor (beta chain) was identified during a study of breast tumors, draining lymph nodes, adjacent tissues (dated by TCRdb to 2016 to 2017). General notes on the study: TCR beta repertoires were compared across tumor, adjacent nontumor tissue and axillary lymph nodes obtained from breast cancer patients. The study was designed to assess the relationships and possible T-cell exchange between tumor, surrounding tissue and draining lymph node repertoires in human breast cancer.

Ten or more counts support this clonotype. What antigen it recognizes has not been identified. One base away there is no much larger clone; base qualities are not given. The CDR3 spans 19 residues, from the cysteine through the phenylalanine. Just the 57-base CDR3 DNA is kept, in frame starting at base 1. Sequences MNHNY (CDR1) and SVGAGI (CDR2) are obtained from the germline V gene (reference sequence). V is trimmed back by 5 bases and J by 1 base, and the junction contains 16 bases that no gene match accounts for. TCRdb lists the instrument as Illumina HiSeq 2000. Multiplex PCR amplification was used to build the TCR beta chain libraries. High-throughput sequencing was used to analyze the amplified TCR beta chain products. TCRdb took the public reads, trimmed them with fastp at Q25, ran MiXCR for clone calling and kept in-frame beta chains. CDR3 protein sequences are deduplicated, and each keeps its most common genes and DNA. The sample contains about 130,000 distinct CDR3 sequences, approximately 22% of them found a single time. The leading ten clones occupy 2.2% of the sample.

Lymph node samples were obtained from the axillary draining lymph nodes of breast cancer patients. Points the paper makes about the study in general: The data were considered consistent with the idea that most tumor T cells come from the lymph node and then expand in tumor tissue. The conclusion that tumor T cells originate in lymph nodes was presented as consistent with a hypothesis rather than as directly demonstrated. In luminal-like breast cancer, tumor and nontumor tissue repertoires resembled each other significantly more than in basal-like breast cancer. Tumors showed preferential V and J gene usage, and their T-cell repertoire diversity fell below that of lymph nodes yet above that of nontumor tissue.

The chain uses TRBV6-6 and TRBJ2-2; 7 junctional bases match TRBD2. Sequenced sample: axillary lymph node tissue. The TCR comes from a female donor with breast cancer. Some clones in this sample may be carry-over from other donors' samples. The DNA sequence is given as TGTGCCAGCAGTCCACGAATCTTTGCGGGAGATGGGAACACCGGGGAGCTGTTTTTT. It translates to CASSPRIFAGDGNTGELFF.